The following is a TCR beta chain sequence with its context. The germline V gene encodes CDR1 SGHDT and CDR2 YYEEEE. Trimming at V came to 4 bases and at J to 1 base, leaving 8 bases not matched to a gene. This CDR3 has 15 amino acids. The Seattle patients joined while their infection was active and were tracked longitudinally afterward. These data belong to a study of blood T cell repertoires in COVID-19. Study context: Researchers got acute and convalescent COVID-19 samples from the United States, Italy and Spain. Sample material is recorded as cDNA or gDNA derived from T cells, B-cell-depleted T cells, or PBMCs.

In the original analysis: Estimated nucleated cell counts came from reference gene primer amplification. Generated by immunoSEQ multiplex PCR, the TCRdb table keeps only in-frame clones and is missing some. V and J calls and clone size follow that table, whereas D and trimming were derived from the DNA. Of 330,000 or so clones detected, approximately 86% appear once; the ten largest clones hold approximately 10%. The receptor was derived from a man aged 30 to 39 with COVID-19, enrolled during active disease. Material: peripheral blood. V and J are TRBV5-6 and TRBJ2-7, with 7 bases that match TRBD2. This CDR3 is CASSEEGRGSYEQYF. CDR3 nucleotides: TGTGCCAGCAGCGAAGAAGGGAGGGGTTCCTACGAGCAGTACTTC.